This T cell receptor beta chain originates from a study of cytomegalovirus exposure and HLA in healthy donors. The V gene's germline CDR1 is SGHNT and CDR2 YYREEE (reference sequence). J was trimmed by 2 bases and V by 2 bases; bases with no gene match: 11. The CDR3 consists of 17 residues. PCR was performed using 60 Vbeta and 13 Jbeta primers. Only in-frame clones appear in the TCRdb table, and some are missing; sequencing was by immunoSEQ multiplex PCR. The sample holds approximately 200,000 clones, 70% to 75% seen once. The genes are TRBV5-4 and TRBJ1-2; TRBD1 aligns across 8 bases. Sequencing was carried out using PBMCs. The origin of this receptor is a young woman in good health and CMV-seropositive. The CDR3 region is CASSFGQGRDSNYGYTF. In nucleotides, the CDR3 is TGTGCCAGCAGCTTCGGACAGGGAAGAGACTCAAACTATGGCTACACCTTC.